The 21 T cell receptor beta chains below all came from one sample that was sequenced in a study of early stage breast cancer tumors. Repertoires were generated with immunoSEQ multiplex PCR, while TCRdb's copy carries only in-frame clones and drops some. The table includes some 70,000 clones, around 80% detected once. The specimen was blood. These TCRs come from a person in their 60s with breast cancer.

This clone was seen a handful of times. The CDR3 sequence: CASSSGVRHEQYF. The CDR3, as DNA: TGTGCCAGCAGTTCGGGGGTGCGGCACGAGCAGTACTTC. This chain uses TRBV6-5 with TRBJ2-7; D possibly corresponds to TRBD2 (6 bases). This CDR3 is built from 13 residues. Trimming took off 4 bases at V and 5 bases at J, with 12 bases between the two ends. Per germline, CDR1 MNHEY and CDR2 SVGAGI.

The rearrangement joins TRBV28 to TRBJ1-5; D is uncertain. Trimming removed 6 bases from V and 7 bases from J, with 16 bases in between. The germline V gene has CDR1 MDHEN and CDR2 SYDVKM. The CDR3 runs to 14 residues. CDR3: CASRYTPVHQPQHF. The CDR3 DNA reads TGTGCCAGCAGGTACACCCCGGTGCACCAGCCCCAGCATTTT.

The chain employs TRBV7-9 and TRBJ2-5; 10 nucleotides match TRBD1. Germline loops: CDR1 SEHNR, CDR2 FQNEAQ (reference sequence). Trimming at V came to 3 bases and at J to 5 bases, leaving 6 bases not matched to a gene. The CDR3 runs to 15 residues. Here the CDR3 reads CASSLDGQGGETQYF. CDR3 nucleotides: TGTGCCAGCAGCTTGGACGGACAGGGGGGGGAGACCCAGTACTTC.

The CDR3 spells CASSPAPGGAGEKLFF. The CDR3 DNA sequence: TGTGCCAGCAGTCCAGCACCAGGGGGCGCGGGTGAAAAACTGTTTTTT. The J gene is TRBJ1-4, the V gene TRBV28; 8 bases are shared with TRBD1. V was clipped by 5 bases and J by 7 bases; unmatched bases: 12. The CDR3 has 16 amino acids. CDR1 is MDHEN, CDR2 SYDVKM, per germline.

CDR3 in DNA: TGTGCCTGGACCAGTTCTGGCGGCTACACCTTC. It specifies CAWTSSGGYTF. V usage is TRBV30 and J usage is TRBJ1-2; no clear D. Deletions cut 4 bases from V and 8 bases from J, with 11 bases between. The CDR3 runs 11 residues. CDR1 is GTSNPN and CDR2 is SVGIG in the germline V gene (reference sequence).

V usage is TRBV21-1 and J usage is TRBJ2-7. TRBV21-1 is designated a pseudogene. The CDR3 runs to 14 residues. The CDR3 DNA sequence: TGTGCCAGCAGCAAAGAACAGCGTAACTACGAGCAGTACTTC. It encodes CASSKEQRNYEQYF.

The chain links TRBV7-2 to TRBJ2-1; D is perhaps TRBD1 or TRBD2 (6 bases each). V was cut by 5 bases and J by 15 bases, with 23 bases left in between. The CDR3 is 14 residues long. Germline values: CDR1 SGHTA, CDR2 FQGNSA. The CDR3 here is CASSQTGGLRVGFF. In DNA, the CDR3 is TGTGCCAGCAGCCAAACCGGGGGCTTAAGGGTGGGGTTCTTC.

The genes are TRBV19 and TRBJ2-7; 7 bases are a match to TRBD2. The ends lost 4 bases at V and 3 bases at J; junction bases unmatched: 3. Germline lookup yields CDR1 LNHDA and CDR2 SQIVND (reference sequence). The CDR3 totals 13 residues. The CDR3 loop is CASSTTGGYEQYF. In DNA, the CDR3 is TGTGCCAGTAGTACGACGGGGGGCTACGAGCAGTACTTC.

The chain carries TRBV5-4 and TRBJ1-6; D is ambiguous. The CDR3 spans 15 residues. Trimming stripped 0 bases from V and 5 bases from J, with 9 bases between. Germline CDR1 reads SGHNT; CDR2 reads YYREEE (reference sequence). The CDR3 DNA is TGTGCCAGCAGCTTGGCAGGACCCAATAATTCACCCCTCCACTTT. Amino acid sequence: CASSLAGPNNSPLHF.

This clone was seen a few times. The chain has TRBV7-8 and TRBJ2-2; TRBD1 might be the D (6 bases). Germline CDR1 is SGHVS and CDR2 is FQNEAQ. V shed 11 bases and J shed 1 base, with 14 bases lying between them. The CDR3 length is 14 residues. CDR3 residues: CAFKGHLNTGELFF. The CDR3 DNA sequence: TGTGCCTTTAAGGGACACCTGAACACCGGGGAGCTGTTTTTT.

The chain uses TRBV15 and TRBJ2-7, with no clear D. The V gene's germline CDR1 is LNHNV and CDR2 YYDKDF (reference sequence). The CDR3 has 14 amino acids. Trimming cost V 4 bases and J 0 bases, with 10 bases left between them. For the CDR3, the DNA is TGTGCCACCAGCAATCGAGGTTTCTCCTACGAGCAGTACTTC. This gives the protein CATSNRGFSYEQYF.

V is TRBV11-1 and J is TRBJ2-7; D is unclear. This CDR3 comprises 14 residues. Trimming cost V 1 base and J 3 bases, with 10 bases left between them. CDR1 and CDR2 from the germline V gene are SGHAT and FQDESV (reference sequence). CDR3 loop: CASSLDTDRYEQYF. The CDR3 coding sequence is TGTGCCAGCAGCTTAGATACAGATCGCTACGAGCAGTACTTC.

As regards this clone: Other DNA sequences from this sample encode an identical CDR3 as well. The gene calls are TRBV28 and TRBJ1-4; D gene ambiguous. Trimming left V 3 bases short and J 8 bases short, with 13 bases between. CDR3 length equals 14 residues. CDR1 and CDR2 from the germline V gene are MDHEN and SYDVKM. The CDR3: CASSFGGLGEKLFF. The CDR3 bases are TGTGCCAGCAGTTTCGGCGGCCTAGGCGAAAAACTGTTTTTT.

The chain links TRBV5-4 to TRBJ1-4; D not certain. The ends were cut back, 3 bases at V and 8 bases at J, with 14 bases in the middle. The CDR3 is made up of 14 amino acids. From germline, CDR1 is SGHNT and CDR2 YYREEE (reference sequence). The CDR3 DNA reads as TGTGCCAGCAGCTCCCGGACGGTTGGAGAAAAACTGTTTTTT. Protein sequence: CASSSRTVGEKLFF.

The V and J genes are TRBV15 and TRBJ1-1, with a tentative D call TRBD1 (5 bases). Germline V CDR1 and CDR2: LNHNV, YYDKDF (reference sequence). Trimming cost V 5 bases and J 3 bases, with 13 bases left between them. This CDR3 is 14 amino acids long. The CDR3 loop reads CATSGTRQYTEAFF. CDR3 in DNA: TGTGCCACCAGCGGGACTCGGCAGTACACTGAAGCTTTCTTT.

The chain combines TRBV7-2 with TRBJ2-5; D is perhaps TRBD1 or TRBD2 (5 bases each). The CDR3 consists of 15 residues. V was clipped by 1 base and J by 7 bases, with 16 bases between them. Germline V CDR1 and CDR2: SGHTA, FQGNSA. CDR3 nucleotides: TGTGCCAGCAGCTTAGAGGGGACGGCCACAGGGACCCAGTACTTC. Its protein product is CASSLEGTATGTQYF. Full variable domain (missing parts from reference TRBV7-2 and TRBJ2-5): GAGVSQSPSNKVTEKGKDVELRCDPISGHTALYWYRQSLGQGLEFLIYFQGNSAPDKSGLPSDRFSAERTGGSVSTLTIQRTQQEDSAVYLCASSLEGTATGTQYFGPGTRLLVL.

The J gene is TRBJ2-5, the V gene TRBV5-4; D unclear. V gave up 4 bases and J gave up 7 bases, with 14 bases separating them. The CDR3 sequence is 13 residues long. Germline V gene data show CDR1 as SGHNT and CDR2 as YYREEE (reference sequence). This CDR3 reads CASSPTPGATQYF. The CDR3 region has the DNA TGTGCCAGCAGCCCGACGCCAGGCGCGACCCAGTACTTC.

The CDR3 nucleotides read TGTGCCAGCAGCCTCGGGGGTCGGTACACTGAAGCTTTCTTT. It is translated as CASSLGGRYTEAFF. The rearrangement joins TRBV6-1 to TRBJ1-1; D is possibly TRBD1 (5 bases). The CDR3 extends over 14 amino acids. V dropped 6 bases and J dropped 3 bases, with 14 bases sitting between them. Germline assignment: CDR1 MNHNS and CDR2 SASEGT.

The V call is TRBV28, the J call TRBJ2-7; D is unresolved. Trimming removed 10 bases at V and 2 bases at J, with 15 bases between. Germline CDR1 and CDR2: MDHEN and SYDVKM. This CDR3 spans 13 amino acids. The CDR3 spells CATIDGSTYEQYF. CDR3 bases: TGTGCCACCATCGACGGATCTACCTACGAGCAGTACTTC.

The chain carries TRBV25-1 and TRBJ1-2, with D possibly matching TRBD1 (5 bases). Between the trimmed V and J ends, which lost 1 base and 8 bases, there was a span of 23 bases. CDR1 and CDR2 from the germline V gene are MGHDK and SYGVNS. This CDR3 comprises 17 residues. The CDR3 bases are TGTGCCAGCAGTGAATCGGGGGTGGAGGGTTTGACGGTGGGCTACACCTTC. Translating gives CASSESGVEGLTVGYTF.

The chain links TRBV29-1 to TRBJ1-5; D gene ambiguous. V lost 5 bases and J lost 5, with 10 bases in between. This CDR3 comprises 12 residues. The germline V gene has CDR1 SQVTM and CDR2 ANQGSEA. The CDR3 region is CSVKELDQPQHF. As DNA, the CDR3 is TGCAGCGTTAAGGAGTTGGATCAGCCCCAGCATTTT.